The T cell receptor beta chain under discussion was sequenced for a study of blood T cells in healthy people across ages. The study, taken as a whole, reports: The long-lived group displayed more naive CD4+ cells, plus higher diversity, than the aged donors did. A strong correlation was found between TCR beta diversity and the percentage of naive T cells.

Using a J-beta primer mix together with a sample-barcoded 5' primer, a second PCR was run for about 6 to 11 cycles. Every cDNA molecule bore a tag from a template-switch adaptor containing 12 random nucleotides. TCRdb re-analysed the 5' RACE reads in MiXCR, keeping a single row per CDR3 protein. In the table there are hundreds of thousands of distinct CDR3 sequences, approximately 50% of which are singletons. A single count supports this clonotype. What it binds is unknown. The CDR3 is made up of 11 amino acids. The germline V gene encodes CDR1 ENHRY and CDR2 SYGVKD. Trimming shortened V by 3 bases and J by 7 bases, and 6 bases separated the two germline ends. Healthy Caucasian individuals from Russia aged about 6 to 95 served as donors.

The J gene is TRBJ1-2, the V gene TRBV10-3; D unclear. This TCR came from a woman aged 55-69 years in good health. Sequenced: blood. CDR3 residues: CAISDSRGYTF. In DNA, the CDR3 is TGTGCCATCAGTGACAGTCGTGGCTACACCTTC.